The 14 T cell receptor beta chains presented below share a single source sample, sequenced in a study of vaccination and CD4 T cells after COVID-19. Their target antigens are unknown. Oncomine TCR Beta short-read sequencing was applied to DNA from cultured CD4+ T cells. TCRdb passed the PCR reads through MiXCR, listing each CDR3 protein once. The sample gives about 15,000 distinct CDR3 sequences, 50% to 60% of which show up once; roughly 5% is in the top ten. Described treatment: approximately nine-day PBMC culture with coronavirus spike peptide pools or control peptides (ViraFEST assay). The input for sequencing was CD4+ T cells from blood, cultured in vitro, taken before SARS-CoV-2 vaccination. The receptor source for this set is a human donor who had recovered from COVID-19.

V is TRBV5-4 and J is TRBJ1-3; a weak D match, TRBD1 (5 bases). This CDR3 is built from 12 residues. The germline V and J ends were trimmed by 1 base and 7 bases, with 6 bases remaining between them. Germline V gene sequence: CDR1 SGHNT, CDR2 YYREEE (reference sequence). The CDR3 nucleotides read TGTGCCAGCAGCTTGCGGGGGAACACCATATATTTT. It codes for CASSLRGNTIYF.

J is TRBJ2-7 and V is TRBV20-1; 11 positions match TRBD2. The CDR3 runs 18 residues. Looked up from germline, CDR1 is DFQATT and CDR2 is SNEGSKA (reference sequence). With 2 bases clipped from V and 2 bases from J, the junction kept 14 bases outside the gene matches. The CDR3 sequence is CSARTPWGLAAKTYEQYF. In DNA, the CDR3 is TGCAGTGCTAGAACGCCCTGGGGACTAGCGGCCAAAACCTACGAGCAGTACTTC.

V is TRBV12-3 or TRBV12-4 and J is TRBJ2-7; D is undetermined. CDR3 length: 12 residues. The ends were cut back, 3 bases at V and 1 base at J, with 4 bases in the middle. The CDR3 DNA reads TGTGCCAGCAGTTTCACGTCCTACGAGCAGTACTTC. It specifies CASSFTSYEQYF.

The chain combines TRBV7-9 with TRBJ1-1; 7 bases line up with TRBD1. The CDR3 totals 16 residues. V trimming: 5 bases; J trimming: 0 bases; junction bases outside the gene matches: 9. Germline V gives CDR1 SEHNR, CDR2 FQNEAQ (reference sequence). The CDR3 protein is CASSPYRDRVNTEAFF. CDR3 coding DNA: TGTGCCAGCAGCCCATACCGCGACAGGGTGAACACTGAAGCTTTCTTT.

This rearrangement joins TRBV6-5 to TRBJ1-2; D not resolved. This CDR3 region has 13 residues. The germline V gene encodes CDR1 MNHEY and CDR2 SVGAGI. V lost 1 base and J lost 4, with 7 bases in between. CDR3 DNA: TGTGCCAGCAGTTACTTGCAGACCTATGGCTACACCTTC. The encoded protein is CASSYLQTYGYTF.

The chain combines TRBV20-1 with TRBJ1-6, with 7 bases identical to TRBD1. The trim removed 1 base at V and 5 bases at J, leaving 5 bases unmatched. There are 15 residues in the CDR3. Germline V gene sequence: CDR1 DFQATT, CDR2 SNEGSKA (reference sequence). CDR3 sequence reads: CSARGSDRDNSPLHF. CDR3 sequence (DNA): TGCAGTGCTAGAGGTAGCGACAGGGATAATTCACCCCTCCACTTT.

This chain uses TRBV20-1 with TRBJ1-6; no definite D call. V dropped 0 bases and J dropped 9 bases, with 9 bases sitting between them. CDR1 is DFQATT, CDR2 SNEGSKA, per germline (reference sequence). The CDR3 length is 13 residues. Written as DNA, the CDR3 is TGCAGTGCTAGAGAAAGGGTATTTTCACCCCTCCACTTT. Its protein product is CSARERVFSPLHF.

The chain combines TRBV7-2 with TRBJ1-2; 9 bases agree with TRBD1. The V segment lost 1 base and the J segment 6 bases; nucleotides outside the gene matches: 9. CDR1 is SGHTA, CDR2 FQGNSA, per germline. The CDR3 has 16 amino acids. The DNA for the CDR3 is TGTGCCAGCAGCTTAGTAATGGACAGGGGAGGGAATGGCTACACCTTC. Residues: CASSLVMDRGGNGYTF.

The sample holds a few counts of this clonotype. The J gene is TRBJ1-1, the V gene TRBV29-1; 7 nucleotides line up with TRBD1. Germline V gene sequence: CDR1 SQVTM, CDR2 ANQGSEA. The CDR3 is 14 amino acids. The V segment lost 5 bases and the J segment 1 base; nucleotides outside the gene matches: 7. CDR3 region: CSVSDRAPNTEAFF. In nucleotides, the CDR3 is TGCAGCGTTTCTGACAGGGCCCCGAACACTGAAGCTTTCTTT.

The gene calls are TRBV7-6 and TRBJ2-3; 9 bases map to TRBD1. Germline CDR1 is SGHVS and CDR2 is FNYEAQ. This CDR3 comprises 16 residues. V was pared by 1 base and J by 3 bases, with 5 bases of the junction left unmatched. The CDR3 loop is CASSLDGTGSTDTQYF. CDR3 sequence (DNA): TGTGCCAGCAGCTTAGATGGGACAGGGAGTACAGATACGCAGTATTTT.

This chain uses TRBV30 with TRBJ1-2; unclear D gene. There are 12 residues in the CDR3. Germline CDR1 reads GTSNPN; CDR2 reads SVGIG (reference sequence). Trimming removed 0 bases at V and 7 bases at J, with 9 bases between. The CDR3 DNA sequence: TGTGCCTGGAGTGTATATAACGCTGGCTACACCTTC. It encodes CAWSVYNAGYTF.

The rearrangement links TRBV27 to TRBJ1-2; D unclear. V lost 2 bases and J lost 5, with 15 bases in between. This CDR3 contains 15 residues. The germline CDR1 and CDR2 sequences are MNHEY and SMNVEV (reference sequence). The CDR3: CASSLTDGLGYGYTF. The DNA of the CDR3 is TGTGCCAGCAGTTTAACGGACGGCTTAGGGTATGGCTACACCTTC.

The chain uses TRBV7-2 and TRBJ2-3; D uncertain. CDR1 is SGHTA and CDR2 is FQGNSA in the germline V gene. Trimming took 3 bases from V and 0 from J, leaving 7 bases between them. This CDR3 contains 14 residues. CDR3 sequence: CASSFRPSTDTQYF. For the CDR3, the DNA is TGTGCCAGCAGCTTCAGGCCAAGCACAGATACGCAGTATTTT.

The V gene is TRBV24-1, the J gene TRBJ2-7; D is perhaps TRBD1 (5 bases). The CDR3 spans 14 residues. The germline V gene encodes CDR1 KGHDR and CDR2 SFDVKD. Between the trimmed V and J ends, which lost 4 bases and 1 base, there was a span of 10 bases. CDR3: CATSDSDRSYEQYF. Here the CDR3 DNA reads TGTGCCACCAGTGACAGTGACAGATCCTACGAGCAGTACTTC.